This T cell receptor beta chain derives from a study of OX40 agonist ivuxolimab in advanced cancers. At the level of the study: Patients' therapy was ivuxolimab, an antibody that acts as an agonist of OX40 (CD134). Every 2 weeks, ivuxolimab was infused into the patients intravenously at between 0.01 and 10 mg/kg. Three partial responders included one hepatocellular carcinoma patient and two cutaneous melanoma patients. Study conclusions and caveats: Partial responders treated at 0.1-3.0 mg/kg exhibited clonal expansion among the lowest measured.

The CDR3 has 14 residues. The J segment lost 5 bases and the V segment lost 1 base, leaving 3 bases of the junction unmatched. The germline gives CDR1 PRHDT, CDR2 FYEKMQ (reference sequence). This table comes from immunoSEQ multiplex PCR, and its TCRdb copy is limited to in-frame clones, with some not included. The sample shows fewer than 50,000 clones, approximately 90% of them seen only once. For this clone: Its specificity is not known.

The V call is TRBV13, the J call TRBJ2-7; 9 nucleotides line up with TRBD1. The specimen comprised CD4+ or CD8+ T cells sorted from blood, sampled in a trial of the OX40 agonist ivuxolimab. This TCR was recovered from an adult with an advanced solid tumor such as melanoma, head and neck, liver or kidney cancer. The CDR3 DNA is TGTGCCAGCAGCTTAGAACAGGGGGCCGACGAGCAGTACTTC. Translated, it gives CASSLEQGADEQYF.